This TCR beta chain comes out of a study of blood T cell repertoires in COVID-19. Study summary: There were acute and convalescent COVID-19 samples, and they came from the United States, Italy and Spain. PBMCs, B-cell-depleted T cells, or T cells were the source of the cDNA or gDNA that made up the material.

The CDR3 spans 16 residues. The V segment lost 0 bases and the J segment 3 bases; nucleotides outside the gene matches: 8. Germline V gives CDR1 SGHRS, CDR2 YFSETQ. Per the original data handling: Amplified reference gene primers provided the basis for estimating nucleated cell counts. Here immunoSEQ multiplex PCR was the method, and the copy in TCRdb shows in-frame clones only, minus some. V and J calls plus clone size are reproduced from that table; the DNA served to infer D and trimming. The table has 110,000 to 150,000 clones, about four fifths seen once. The V and J genes are TRBV5-1 and TRBJ2-5, with TRBD2 matching 7 bases. Sequenced material: peripheral blood. The origin of this receptor is a man aged 70-80 years who had recovered from COVID-19. Here the CDR3 DNA reads TGCGCCAGCAGCTTGGCTGGGACTAAGACAAAAGAGACCCAGTACTTC. It is translated as CASSLAGTKTKETQYF. The variable domain in full, with the rest retrieved from reference TRBV5-1 and TRBJ2-5, is KAGVTQTPRYLIKTRGQQVTLSCSPISGHRSVSWYQQTPGQGLQFLFEYFSETQRNKGNFPGRFSGRQFSNSRSEMNVSTLELGDSALYLCASSLAGTKTKETQYFGPGTRLLVL.